This T cell receptor beta chain was observed in a study of T cell responses to AZD1222 COVID-19 vaccine. General observations from the study: Donors skewed white British and female; clonal diversity was possibly underestimated. Seropositive AZD1222 recipients at baseline numbered only five or six. Repertoires were obtained solely post-peak T cell response. Epitopes outside B.1.351 and B.1.1.7 mutated regions reportedly drew nearly half of spike TCRs.

Concerning this clone: The antigen is undetermined.

The V gene's germline CDR1 is MNHEY and CDR2 SVGAGI. The V gene lost 6 bases and the J gene lost 7 bases, with 15 bases spanning the gap. The CDR3 runs 13 residues. Some clones are missing from TCRdb's copy, which holds only in-frame ones; the method was immunoSEQ multiplex PCR. Of about 140,000 clones in the sample, roughly 90% were seen once. This clonotype originated in an adult in good health. This material consisted of peripheral blood, taken on day 0 of AZD1222 vaccination. The chain employs TRBV6-5 and TRBJ1-1, with no clear D. The chain's CDR3 is CASSRNKGSEAFF. The CDR3, as DNA: TGTGCCAGCAGCCGAAATAAGGGAAGTGAAGCTTTCTTT.